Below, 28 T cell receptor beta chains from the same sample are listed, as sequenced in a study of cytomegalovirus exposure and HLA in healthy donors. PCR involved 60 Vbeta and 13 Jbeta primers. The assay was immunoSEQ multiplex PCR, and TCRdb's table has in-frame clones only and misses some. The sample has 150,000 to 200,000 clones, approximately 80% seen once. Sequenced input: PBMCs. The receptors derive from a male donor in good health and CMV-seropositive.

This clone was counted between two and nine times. CDR3 loop: CASSLDSGYPGELFF. The DNA of the CDR3 is TGTGCCAGCAGCTTAGATTCAGGTTACCCCGGGGAGCTGTTTTTT. The J gene is TRBJ2-2, the V gene TRBV11-3; D call uncertain. The CDR3 spans 15 residues. With 0 bases removed from V and 6 bases from J, the gap between germline ends came to 11 bases. Germline V gives CDR1 SGHNT, CDR2 YENEEA.

CDR3 sequence reads: CASSLRHRGAPQHF. CDR3 DNA sequence: TGTGCCAGCAGTTTGAGGCACCGGGGAGCGCCCCAGCATTTT. The rearrangement uses TRBV28 and TRBJ1-5; D ambiguous. Germline V gives CDR1 MDHEN, CDR2 SYDVKM. The V and J ends lost 3 bases and 9 bases respectively, with 15 bases between them. This CDR3 region has 14 residues.

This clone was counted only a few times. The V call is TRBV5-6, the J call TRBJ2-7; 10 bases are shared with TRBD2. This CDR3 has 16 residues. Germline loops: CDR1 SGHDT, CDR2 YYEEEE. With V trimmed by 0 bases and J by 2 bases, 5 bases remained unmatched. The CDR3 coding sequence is TGTGCCAGCAGCTTGGTAAGGACTAGCGGTCCCTACGAGCAGTACTTC. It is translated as CASSLVRTSGPYEQYF.

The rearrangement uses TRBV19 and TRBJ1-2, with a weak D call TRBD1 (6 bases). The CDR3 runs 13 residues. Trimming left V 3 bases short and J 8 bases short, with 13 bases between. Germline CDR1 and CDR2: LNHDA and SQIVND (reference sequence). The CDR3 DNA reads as TGTGCCAGTAGTATCGGGGAAGGACAGGGCTACACCTTC. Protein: CASSIGEGQGYTF.

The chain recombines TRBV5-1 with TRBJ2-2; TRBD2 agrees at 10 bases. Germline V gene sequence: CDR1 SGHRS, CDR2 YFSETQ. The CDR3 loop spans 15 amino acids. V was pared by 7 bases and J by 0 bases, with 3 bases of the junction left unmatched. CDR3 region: CASGTSETNTGELFF. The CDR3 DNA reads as TGCGCCAGCGGGACTAGCGAAACGAACACCGGGGAGCTGTTTTTT. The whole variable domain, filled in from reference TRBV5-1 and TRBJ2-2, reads KAGVTQTPRYLIKTRGQQVTLSCSPISGHRSVSWYQQTPGQGLQFLFEYFSETQRNKGNFPGRFSGRQFSNSRSEMNVSTLELGDSALYLCASGTSETNTGELFFGEGSRLTVL.

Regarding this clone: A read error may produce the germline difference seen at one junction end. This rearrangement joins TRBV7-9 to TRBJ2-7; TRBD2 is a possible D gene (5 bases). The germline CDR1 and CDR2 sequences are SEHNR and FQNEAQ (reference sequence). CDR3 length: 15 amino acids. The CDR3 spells CSSSLPGSIAYEQYF. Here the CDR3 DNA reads TGTTCCAGCAGCTTACCGGGGTCCATAGCCTACGAGCAGTACTTC.

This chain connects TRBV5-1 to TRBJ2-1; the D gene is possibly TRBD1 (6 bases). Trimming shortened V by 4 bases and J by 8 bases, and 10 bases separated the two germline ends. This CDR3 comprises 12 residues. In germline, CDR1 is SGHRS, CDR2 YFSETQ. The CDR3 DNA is TGCGCCAGCAGCCGACAGGCCTATGAGCAGTTCTTC. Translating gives CASSRQAYEQFF.

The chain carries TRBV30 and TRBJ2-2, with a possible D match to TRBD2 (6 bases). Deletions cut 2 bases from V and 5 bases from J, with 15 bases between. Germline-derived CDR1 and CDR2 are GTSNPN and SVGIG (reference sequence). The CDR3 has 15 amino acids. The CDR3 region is CAWSRREVETGELFF. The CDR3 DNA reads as TGTGCCTGGAGTAGGCGGGAAGTGGAAACCGGGGAGCTGTTTTTT.

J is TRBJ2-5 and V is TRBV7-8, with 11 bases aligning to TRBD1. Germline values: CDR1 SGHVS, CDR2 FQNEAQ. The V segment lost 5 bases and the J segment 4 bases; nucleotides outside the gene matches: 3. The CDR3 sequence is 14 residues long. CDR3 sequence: CASSRDRGGETQYF. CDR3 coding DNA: TGTGCCAGCAGCCGGGACAGGGGGGGAGAGACCCAGTACTTC. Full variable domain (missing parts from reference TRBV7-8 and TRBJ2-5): GAGVSQSPRYKVAKRGQDVALRCDPISGHVSLFWYQQALGQGPEFLTYFQNEAQLDKSGLPSDRFFAERPEGSVSTLKIQRTQQEDSAVYLCASSRDRGGETQYFGPGTRLLVL.

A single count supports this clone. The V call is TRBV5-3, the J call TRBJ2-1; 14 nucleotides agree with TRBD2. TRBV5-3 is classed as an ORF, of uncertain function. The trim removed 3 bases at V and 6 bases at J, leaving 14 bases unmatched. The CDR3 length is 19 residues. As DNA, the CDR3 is TGTGCCAGAAGCTCCCCACGACTAGCGGGAGGGCCGTATTCCAATGAGCAGTTCTTC. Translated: CARSSPRLAGGPYSNEQFF.

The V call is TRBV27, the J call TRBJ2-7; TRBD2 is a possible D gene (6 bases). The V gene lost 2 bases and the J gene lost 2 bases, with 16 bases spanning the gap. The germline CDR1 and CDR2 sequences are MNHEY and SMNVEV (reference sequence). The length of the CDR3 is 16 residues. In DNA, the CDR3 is TGTGCCAGCAGTTTAGGAAAGGGACTTTGGACCTACGAGCAGTACTTC. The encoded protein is CASSLGKGLWTYEQYF.

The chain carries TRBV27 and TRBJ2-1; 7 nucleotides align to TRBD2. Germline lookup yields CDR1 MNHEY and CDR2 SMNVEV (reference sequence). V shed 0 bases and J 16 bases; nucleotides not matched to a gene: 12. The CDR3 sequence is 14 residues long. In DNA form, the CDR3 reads TGTGCCAGCAGTTTATCGGCCGTTTTGGGCGGGAGTTTCTTC. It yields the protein CASSLSAVLGGSFF.

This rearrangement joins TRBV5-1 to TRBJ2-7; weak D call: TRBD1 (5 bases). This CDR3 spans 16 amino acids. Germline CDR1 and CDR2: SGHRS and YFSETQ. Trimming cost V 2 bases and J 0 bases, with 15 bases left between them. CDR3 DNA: TGCGCCAGCAGCTTTTTCTCTGACAGCAGCTCCTACGAGCAGTACTTC. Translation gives CASSFFSDSSSYEQYF.

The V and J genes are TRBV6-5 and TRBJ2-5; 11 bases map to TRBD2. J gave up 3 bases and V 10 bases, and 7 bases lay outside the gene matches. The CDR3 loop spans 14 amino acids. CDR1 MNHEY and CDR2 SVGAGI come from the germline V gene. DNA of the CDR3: TGTGCCACCACGACTAGCGGGGCGAAAGAGACCCAGTACTTC. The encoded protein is CATTTSGAKETQYF.

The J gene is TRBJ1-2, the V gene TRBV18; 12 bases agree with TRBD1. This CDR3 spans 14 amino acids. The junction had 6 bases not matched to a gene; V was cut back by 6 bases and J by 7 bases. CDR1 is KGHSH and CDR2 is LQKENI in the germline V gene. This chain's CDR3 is CASSQGQGASGYTF. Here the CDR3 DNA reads TGTGCCAGCTCGCAGGGACAGGGGGCATCTGGCTACACCTTC.

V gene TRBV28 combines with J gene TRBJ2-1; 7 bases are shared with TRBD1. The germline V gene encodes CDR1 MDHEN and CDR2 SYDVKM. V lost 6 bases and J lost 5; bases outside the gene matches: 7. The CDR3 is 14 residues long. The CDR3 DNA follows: TGTGCCAGCAGCCACGGACAGGCTAACAATGAGCAGTTCTTC. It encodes CASSHGQANNEQFF.

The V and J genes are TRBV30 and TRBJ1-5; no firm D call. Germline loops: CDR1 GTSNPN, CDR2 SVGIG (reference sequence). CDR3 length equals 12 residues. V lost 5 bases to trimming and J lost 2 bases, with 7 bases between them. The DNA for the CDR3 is TGTGCCTGGGAGGAGGGCAATCAGCCCCAGCATTTT. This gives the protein CAWEEGNQPQHF.

CDR3 region: CASRGGLPSYEQYF. The CDR3 bases are TGTGCCAGCCGAGGCGGGCTTCCCTCCTACGAGCAGTACTTC. The V call is TRBV19, the J call TRBJ2-7, with a tentative D call TRBD2 (5 bases). The CDR3 consists of 14 residues. V dropped 9 bases and J dropped 0 bases, with 15 bases sitting between them. Germline values: CDR1 LNHDA, CDR2 SQIVND (reference sequence).

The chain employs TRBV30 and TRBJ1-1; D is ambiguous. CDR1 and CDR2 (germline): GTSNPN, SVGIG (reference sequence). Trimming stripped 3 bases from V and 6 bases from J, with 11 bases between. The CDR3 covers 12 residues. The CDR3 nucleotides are TGTGCCTGGAGCCACAGTACGGCTGAAGCTTTCTTT. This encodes CAWSHSTAEAFF.

The CDR3 loop is CASSLDGPAYEQYF. CDR3 nucleotide sequence: TGTGCCAGCAGCTTAGATGGGCCGGCCTACGAGCAGTACTTC. This chain connects TRBV11-3 to TRBJ2-7; D is undetermined. Germline assignment: CDR1 SGHNT and CDR2 YENEEA. Trimming shortened V by 0 bases and J by 2 bases, and 8 bases separated the two germline ends. CDR3 length equals 14 residues.

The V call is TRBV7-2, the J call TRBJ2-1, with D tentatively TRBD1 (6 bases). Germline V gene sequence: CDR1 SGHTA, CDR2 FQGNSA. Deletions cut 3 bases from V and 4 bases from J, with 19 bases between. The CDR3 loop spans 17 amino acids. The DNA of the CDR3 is TGTGCCAGCAGCTTCATGTCAGGCAGGGGAAATTACAATGAGCAGTTCTTC. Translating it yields CASSFMSGRGNYNEQFF.

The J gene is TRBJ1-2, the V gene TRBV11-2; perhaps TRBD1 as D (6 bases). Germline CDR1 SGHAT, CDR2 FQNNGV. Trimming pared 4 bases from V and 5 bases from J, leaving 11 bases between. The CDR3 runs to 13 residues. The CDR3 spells CASSSRTDYGYTF. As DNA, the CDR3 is TGTGCCAGCAGCTCTCGGACAGATTATGGCTACACCTTC.

The CDR3 loop is CASSLSGQNLTGYGYTF. The CDR3 DNA is TGTGCCAGCAGTTTATCGGGACAGAATTTGACGGGCTATGGCTACACCTTC. The V call is TRBV27, the J call TRBJ1-2; 7 bases align to TRBD1. V trimming: 0 bases; J trimming: 4 bases; junction bases outside the gene matches: 11. The germline CDR1 and CDR2 sequences are MNHEY and SMNVEV (reference sequence). This CDR3 is built from 17 residues.

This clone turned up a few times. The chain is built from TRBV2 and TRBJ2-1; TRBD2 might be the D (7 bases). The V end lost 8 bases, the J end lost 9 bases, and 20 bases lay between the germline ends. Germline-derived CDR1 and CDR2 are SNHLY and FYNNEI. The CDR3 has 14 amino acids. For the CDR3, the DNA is TGTGCCAGCCATTCTAGCGGACCCAGGGGTGAGCAGTTCTTC. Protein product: CASHSSGPRGEQFF.

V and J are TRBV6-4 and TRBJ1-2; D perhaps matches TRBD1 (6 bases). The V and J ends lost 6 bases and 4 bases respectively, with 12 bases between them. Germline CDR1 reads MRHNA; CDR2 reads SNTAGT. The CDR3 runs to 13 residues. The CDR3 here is CASSADSLYGYTF. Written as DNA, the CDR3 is TGTGCCAGCAGCGCGGACAGCCTCTATGGCTACACCTTC.

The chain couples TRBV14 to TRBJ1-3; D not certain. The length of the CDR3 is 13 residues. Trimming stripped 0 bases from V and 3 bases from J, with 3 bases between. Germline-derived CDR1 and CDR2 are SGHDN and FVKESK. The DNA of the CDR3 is TGTGCCAGCAGCCAAGACTATGGAAACACCATATATTTT. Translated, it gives CASSQDYGNTIYF.

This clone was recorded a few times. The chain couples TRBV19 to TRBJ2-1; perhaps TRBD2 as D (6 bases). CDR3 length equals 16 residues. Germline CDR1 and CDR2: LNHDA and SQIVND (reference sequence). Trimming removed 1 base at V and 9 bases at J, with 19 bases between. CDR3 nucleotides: TGTGCCAGTAGTATAGGTCGGGAGCGGGCGACGGGTGAGCAGTTCTTC. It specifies CASSIGRERATGEQFF.

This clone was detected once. CDR3 DNA: TGTGCCAGCAGTTACTCGCCAGGCCAAAACCCTGAAGCTTTCTTT. Translated, it gives CASSYSPGQNPEAFF. The rearrangement links TRBV6-5 to TRBJ1-1, with D unresolved. CDR3 length: 15 residues. Germline values: CDR1 MNHEY, CDR2 SVGAGI. Trimming stripped 0 bases from V and 6 bases from J, with 14 bases between.